What follows are 23 T cell receptor beta chains derived from one specimen sequenced in a study of human T cells and chemical hapten exposure. Time point specified: pre-sensitization, week 0. Treatment in this sample: therapeutic diphenylcyclopropenone sensitization with weekly scalp DPC. MiXCR was run by TCRdb on the RACE reads, yielding one entry per CDR3 protein. This repertoire shows approximately 320,000 distinct CDR3 sequences, around 5% found once; its top ten account for over 7%. Source: whole blood, taken in connection with sensitization to the hapten diphenylcyclopropenone (DPC). These receptors were obtained from a woman aged 18 to 35 with alopecia areata. Some clones in this sample may be carry-over from other donors' samples.

The genes are TRBV7-8 and TRBJ2-3; D perhaps matches TRBD2 (5 bases). Trimming cost V 2 bases and J 2 bases, with 8 bases left between them. CDR1 and CDR2 from the germline V gene are SGHVS and FQNEAQ. This CDR3 is 14 amino acids long. CDR3 in DNA: TGTGCCAGCAGCTTAACTAGGCCCACAGATACGCAGTATTTT. As protein: CASSLTRPTDTQYF. Supplemented by reference TRBV7-8 and TRBJ2-3, the full variable domain reads GAGVSQSPRYKVAKRGQDVALRCDPISGHVSLFWYQQALGQGPEFLTYFQNEAQLDKSGLPSDRFFAERPEGSVSTLKIQRTQQEDSAVYLCASSLTRPTDTQYFGPGTRLTVL.

This clonotype has a count of ten or more. The chain employs TRBV25-1 and TRBJ2-7; no definite D call. The CDR3 extends over 12 amino acids. The germline V and J ends were trimmed by 5 bases and 5 bases, with 10 bases remaining between them. Germline CDR1 is MGHDK and CDR2 is SYGVNS. The chain's CDR3 is CASSPNGHEQYF. The CDR3 nucleotides are TGTGCCAGCAGTCCCAATGGTCACGAGCAGTACTTC.

V and J are TRBV20-1 and TRBJ1-1, with D perhaps matching TRBD1 (5 bases). CDR3 length equals 13 residues. In germline, CDR1 is DFQATT, CDR2 SNEGSKA (reference sequence). Between the trimmed V and J ends, which lost 7 bases and 5 bases, there was a span of 17 bases. DNA for the CDR3: TGCAGTGTCGTTTCGGTCAGGGAAACTGAAGCTTTCTTT. This encodes CSVVSVRETEAFF.

The V gene is TRBV3-1, the J gene TRBJ1-1, with 7 bases aligning to TRBD1. The CDR3 runs to 13 residues. The junction had 4 bases not matched to a gene; V was cut back by 2 bases and J by 7 bases. CDR1 is LGHDT, CDR2 YNNKEL, per germline (reference sequence). In DNA form, the CDR3 reads TGTGCCAGCAGCCAAACAAGGGACAGTGAAGCTTTCTTT. This codes for CASSQTRDSEAFF.

The rearrangement links TRBV4-1 to TRBJ1-5; the D is unclear. Germline V gene lookup returns CDR1 MGHRA and CDR2 YSYEKL. The ends were cut back, 4 bases at V and 4 bases at J, with 11 bases in the middle. This CDR3 comprises 14 residues. The CDR3: CASSLRPDNQPQHF. CDR3 coding DNA: TGCGCCAGCAGCCTCCGACCGGATAATCAGCCCCAGCATTTT.

This clonotype was seen a few times. This rearrangement joins TRBV18 to TRBJ1-1; TRBD1 might be the D (5 bases). Germline V gene lookup returns CDR1 KGHSH and CDR2 LQKENI. The CDR3 is made up of 17 amino acids. V dropped 4 bases and J dropped 1 base, with 19 bases sitting between them. The CDR3 reads CASSLSFGTPSNTEAFF. CDR3 bases: TGTGCCAGCTCACTTTCCTTTGGGACGCCTTCGAACACTGAAGCTTTCTTT.

The chain couples TRBV5-1 to TRBJ1-1; 9 nucleotides align to TRBD1. The CDR3 extends over 15 amino acids. From germline, CDR1 is SGHRS and CDR2 YFSETQ. Unmatched junction bases numbered 11, after V lost 4 bases and J lost 7 bases. The CDR3 reads CASSSYSRDRVEAFF. CDR3 sequence (DNA): TGCGCCAGCAGCAGCTACTCCCGGGACAGGGTTGAAGCTTTCTTT. Full variable domain (rest looked up from reference TRBV5-1 and TRBJ1-1): KAGVTQTPRYLIKTRGQQVTLSCSPISGHRSVSWYQQTPGQGLQFLFEYFSETQRNKGNFPGRFSGRQFSNSRSEMNVSTLELGDSALYLCASSSYSRDRVEAFFGQGTRLTVV.

This clonotype has more than one count but fewer than ten. The chain is built from TRBV25-1 and TRBJ2-2; no clear D. The CDR3 has 15 amino acids. Per germline, CDR1 MGHDK and CDR2 SYGVNS. Trimming took off 2 bases at V and 6 bases at J, with 13 bases between the two ends. CDR3 protein: CASSELHQGSGELFF. DNA for the CDR3: TGTGCCAGCAGTGAACTACATCAAGGCTCCGGGGAGCTGTTTTTT.

This clonotype has just a few counts. The chain uses TRBV9 and TRBJ2-2; 8 bases align to TRBD1. CDR3 length: 16 amino acids. Germline CDR1 and CDR2: SGDLS and YYNGEE. V gave up 2 bases and J gave up 2 bases; unmatched junction bases: 5. The CDR3 sequence: CASSVSGGGNTGELFF. The CDR3 region has the DNA TGTGCCAGCAGCGTCTCAGGGGGCGGAAACACCGGGGAGCTGTTTTTT.

The chain employs TRBV7-9 and TRBJ1-4, with 8 bases fitting TRBD1. CDR1 is SEHNR, CDR2 FQNEAQ, per germline (reference sequence). The CDR3 totals 14 residues. J gave up 6 bases and V 4 bases, and 4 bases lay outside the gene matches. The CDR3 here is CASSSGGADEKLFF. CDR3 in DNA: TGTGCCAGCAGCTCAGGGGGCGCTGATGAAAAACTGTTTTTT.

This clonotype was seen a handful of times. V usage is TRBV29-1 and J usage is TRBJ2-1, with 8 bases aligning to TRBD2. Germline V gives CDR1 SQVTM, CDR2 ANQGSEA. Unmatched junction bases numbered 1, after V lost 5 bases and J lost 1 base. There are 13 residues in the CDR3. The CDR3 here is CSVRLASYNEQFF. The CDR3 nucleotides are TGCAGCGTTCGACTAGCGTCCTACAATGAGCAGTTCTTC.

This sequence joins TRBV20-1 and TRBJ2-3, with 7 bases aligning to TRBD2. After removal of 5 bases from V and 1 base from J, the junction contained 18 bases not matched to a gene. The CDR3 length is 18 residues. Germline-derived CDR1 and CDR2 are DFQATT and SNEGSKA (reference sequence). This CDR3 reads CSAAHQFQRGGGTDTQYF. CDR3 DNA sequence: TGCAGTGCTGCGCACCAATTCCAGAGGGGAGGGGGCACAGATACGCAGTATTTT.

This clonotype came up many times. The V call is TRBV5-4, the J call TRBJ2-3; D is uncertain. The V end was cut by 3 bases, the J end by 2 bases, with 10 bases between. The CDR3 is 14 amino acids. The germline gives CDR1 SGHNT, CDR2 YYREEE (reference sequence). CDR3 region: CASSSTQTTDTQYF. CDR3 sequence (DNA): TGTGCCAGCAGCTCAACCCAGACCACAGATACGCAGTATTTT.

This clonotype was seen repeatedly, ten times or more. V gene TRBV3-1 combines with J gene TRBJ1-3; possibly TRBD1 for D (5 bases). The CDR3 covers 16 residues. Germline V CDR1 and CDR2: LGHDT, YNNKEL (reference sequence). Trimming left V 4 bases short and J 1 base short, with 14 bases between. CDR3 region: CASSPAHGGSGNTIYF. In DNA form, the CDR3 reads TGTGCCAGCAGCCCAGCACACGGGGGATCTGGAAACACCATATATTTT.

This clonotype was seen many times. The V call is TRBV5-6, the J call TRBJ2-5; D is undetermined. V lost 0 bases and J 0 bases, leaving 15 bases between the germline ends. The germline V gene encodes CDR1 SGHDT and CDR2 YYEEEE. This CDR3 is 17 amino acids long. CDR3 DNA: TGTGCCAGCAGCTTGGGGCCCCTAAAGAGGTACCAAGAGACCCAGTACTTC. This translates into CASSLGPLKRYQETQYF.

Only a few counts were recorded for this clonotype. The genes are TRBV5-6 and TRBJ1-1, with D unresolved. V lost 0 bases to trimming and J lost 8 bases, with 11 bases between them. The V gene's germline CDR1 is SGHDT and CDR2 YYEEEE. The CDR3 is 13 amino acids. The CDR3 sequence is CASSLGVGVEAFF. In DNA form, the CDR3 reads TGTGCCAGCAGCTTGGGGGTAGGCGTGGAAGCTTTCTTT.

V gene TRBV3-1 combines with J gene TRBJ2-2; D gene uncertain. Germline V lookup: CDR1 LGHDT, CDR2 YNNKEL (reference sequence). CDR3 length: 12 residues. V was pared by 1 base and J by 9 bases, with 6 bases between. The CDR3 region is CASSQVEWELFF. CDR3 DNA sequence: TGTGCCAGCAGCCAAGTAGAATGGGAGCTGTTTTTT.

The table lists this clonotype with many counts. The J gene is TRBJ2-3, the V gene TRBV12-3 or TRBV12-4, with 8 nucleotides matching TRBD1. V was clipped by 5 bases and J by 0 bases; unmatched bases: 7. The CDR3 runs to 16 residues. Here the CDR3 reads CASSLVQGGSTDTQYF. The CDR3 DNA reads TGTGCCAGCAGTCTCGTACAGGGGGGCAGCACAGATACGCAGTATTTT.

This clonotype was counted between two and nine times. This chain links TRBV6-5 with TRBJ1-4, with D unresolved. Germline CDR1 and CDR2: MNHEY and SVGAGI. Between the trimmed V and J ends, which lost 2 bases and 2 bases, there was a span of 6 bases. The CDR3 is 14 residues long. The CDR3 loop reads CASSYTGTNEKLFF. The CDR3 DNA reads as TGTGCCAGCAGTTACACGGGTACTAATGAAAAACTGTTTTTT.

The genes are TRBV29-1 and TRBJ2-3; D call uncertain. This CDR3 contains 17 residues. V was trimmed by 2 bases and J by 0 bases, leaving 18 bases between them. From germline, CDR1 is SQVTM and CDR2 ANQGSEA. This chain's CDR3 is CSVEPQLRISSTDTQYF. DNA of the CDR3: TGCAGCGTTGAACCCCAGCTGCGTATCTCTAGCACAGATACGCAGTATTTT.

This clonotype showed up just a few times. V is TRBV10-3 and J is TRBJ2-3, with unresolved D. The CDR3 extends over 8 amino acids. Between the trimmed V and J ends, which lost 10 bases and 4 bases, there was a span of 0 bases. CDR1 and CDR2 from the germline V gene are ENHRY and SYGVKD. CDR3 sequence (DNA): TGTGCCACAGATACGCAGTATTTT. Amino acid sequence: CATDTQYF.

This clonotype was found a few times. V and J are TRBV2 and TRBJ2-1, with D possibly matching TRBD2 (5 bases). Germline lookup yields CDR1 SNHLY and CDR2 FYNNEI. This CDR3 contains 14 residues. V gave up 4 bases and J gave up 6 bases, with 13 bases separating them. The CDR3 coding sequence is TGTGCCAGCAGTGGCGGGCTCCGGGGCAATGAGCAGTTCTTC. This gives the protein CASSGGLRGNEQFF.

This clonotype has ten or more counts. CDR3: CASSGRGNNNSPLHF. CDR3 DNA sequence: TGTGCCAGCAGTGGGAGGGGAAACAATAATTCACCCCTCCACTTT. The rearrangement links TRBV27 to TRBJ1-6; tentative D call: TRBD1 (5 bases). The CDR3 totals 15 residues. From germline, CDR1 is MNHEY and CDR2 SMNVEV (reference sequence). V was shortened by 5 bases and J by 5 bases, with 13 bases between the two germline ends.